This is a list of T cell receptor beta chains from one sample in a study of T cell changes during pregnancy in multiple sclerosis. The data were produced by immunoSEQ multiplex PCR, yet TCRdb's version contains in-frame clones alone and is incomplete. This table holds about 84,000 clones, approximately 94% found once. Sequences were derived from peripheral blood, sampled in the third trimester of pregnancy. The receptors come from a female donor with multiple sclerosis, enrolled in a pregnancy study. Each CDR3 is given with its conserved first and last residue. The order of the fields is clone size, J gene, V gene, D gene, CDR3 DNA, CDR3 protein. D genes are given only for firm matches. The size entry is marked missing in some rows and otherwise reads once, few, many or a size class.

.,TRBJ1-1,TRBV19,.,TGTGCCAGCCTCATGGATACAGGTCGAGCTTTCTTT,CASLMDTGRAFF
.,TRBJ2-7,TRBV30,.,TGTGCCTGGAGTGAGGGGAATAGTAACGAGCAGTACTTC,CAWSEGNSNEQYF
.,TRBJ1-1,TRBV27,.,TGTGCCAGCAGTTTGGGGCAGGGGATGAACACTGAAGCTTTCTTT,CASSLGQGMNTEAFF
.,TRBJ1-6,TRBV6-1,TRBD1,TGTGCCAGCAGTGCCGGGACAGGGGTCTCACCCCTCCACTTT,CASSAGTGVSPLHF
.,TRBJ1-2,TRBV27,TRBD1,TGTGCCAGCAGTCGACATCCGGGACAGGGAACTTTCTATGGCTACACCTTC,CASSRHPGQGTFYGYTF
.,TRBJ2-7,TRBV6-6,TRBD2,TGTGCCAGCAGTTACTCGTTCCGAGCGGGGTACGAGCAGTACTTC,CASSYSFRAGYEQYF
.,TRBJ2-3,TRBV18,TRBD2,TGTGCCAGCTCACGGACTAGCGGGACGACAGATACGCAGTATTTT,CASSRTSGTTDTQYF
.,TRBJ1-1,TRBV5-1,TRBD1,TGCGCCAGCAGCTTGGCGGGACAGGGGGCTGTTGAAGCTTTCTTT,CASSLAGQGAVEAFF
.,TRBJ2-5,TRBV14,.,TGTGCCAGCAGCCAACTTCGACAGGCCCGGCAGGAGACCCAGTACTTC,CASSQLRQARQETQYF
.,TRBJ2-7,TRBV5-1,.,TGCGCCAGCAGCTTGGCGGGCGGGGACGCATACGAGCAGTACTTC,CASSLAGGDAYEQYF
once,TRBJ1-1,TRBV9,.,TGTGCCAGCAGCGTCACAGCTAACACTGAAGCTTTCTTT,CASSVTANTEAFF
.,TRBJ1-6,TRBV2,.,TGTGCCAGCAGGGCCGTTAATTCACCCCTCCACTTT,CASRAVNSPLHF
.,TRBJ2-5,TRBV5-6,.,TGTGCCAGCAGCTTGGGGATCCGGGGAGAGACCCAGTACTTC,CASSLGIRGETQYF
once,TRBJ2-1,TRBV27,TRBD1,TGTGCCAGCAAATTGGAACAGGGGCGCAATGAGCAGTTCTTC,CASKLEQGRNEQFF
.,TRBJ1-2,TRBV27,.,TGTGCCAGCAGTTGGTCGACAGAGTATGGCTATGGCTACACCTTC,CASSWSTEYGYGYTF
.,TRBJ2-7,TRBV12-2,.,TGTGCAAGTCGCTTCGGTAGGTTCTGGAGCGAGCAGTACTTC,CASRFGRFWSEQYF
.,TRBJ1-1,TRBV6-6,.,TGTGCCAGCAGTAACAGGAACACTGAAGCTTTCTTT,CASSNRNTEAFF
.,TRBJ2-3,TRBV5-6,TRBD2,TGTGCCAGCAGCTTGGGCGGGGTAACTAGCGGGGGGGCCTGGTATTTT,CASSLGGVTSGGAWYF
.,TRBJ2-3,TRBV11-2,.,TGTGCCAGCAGCCCCAGGGGAGGGGTAACGACAGATACGCAGTATTTT,CASSPRGGVTTDTQYF
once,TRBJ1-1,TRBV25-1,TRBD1,TGTGCCAGCAGTAATGACAGGGAACCTAACGCCGCTGAAGCTTTCTTT,CASSNDREPNAAEAFF
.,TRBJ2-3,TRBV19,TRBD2,TGTGCCAGTAGTATGGGACTAGCGGGGGCCGGCACAGATACGCAGTATTTT,CASSMGLAGAGTDTQYF
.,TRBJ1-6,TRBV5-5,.,TGTGCCAGCAGCTCACCGGGTTCACCCCTCCACTTT,CASSSPGSPLHF
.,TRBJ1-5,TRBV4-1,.,TGCGCCAGCAGCCAAGTGTCCGGGGATAGCAATCAGCCCCAGCATTTT,CASSQVSGDSNQPQHF
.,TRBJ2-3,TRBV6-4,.,TGTGCCAGCAGTATTTCTGGGGGGACAGATACGCAGTATTTT,CASSISGGTDTQYF